The entry that follows covers one TCR beta chain sequence. Assay used: immunoSEQ multiplex PCR; TCRdb lists only in-frame clones, some missing. The sample holds about 150,000 clones, 90% seen once. Looked up from germline, CDR1 is KGHSH and CDR2 is LQKENI. Trimming cost V 0 bases and J 4 bases, with 4 bases left between them. The CDR3 covers 13 residues. The data belong to a study of T cell responses to AZD1222 COVID-19 vaccine. Sequencing was performed on peripheral blood, taken 28 days after the second AZD1222 dose. The chain links TRBV18 to TRBJ2-1, with D hard to call. This TCR was sampled from an adult who received the AZD1222 COVID-19 vaccine. The CDR3 nucleotides are TGTGCCAGCTCACCACCGAGGTACAATGAGCAGTTCTTC. This sequence encodes CASSPPRYNEQFF.